This TCR beta chain was sequenced during a study of T cell responses to AZD1222 COVID-19 vaccine (dated by TCRdb to the early 2020s). About the full investigation: AZD1222 recipients whose second dose came at about 4 weeks and those whose second dose came at about 12 weeks were combined into one group, since spike-specific TCR depth and breadth did not differ between the two schedules. A total of just over 230 trial participants underwent TCR sequencing, of whom under 220 had received two doses of AZD1222 and around 26 had received two doses of the MenACWY control vaccine. Enrollment into the trials was organized by age into subgroups of 18-55, 56-69 and 70-plus years, and those subgroups contained 148, 28 and 57 TCR-sequenced participants, respectively. Paper-wide results and their limitations: The 56-69-year group was small, and its depth increase did not reach significance, likely because of low power. Most participants were white British and females outnumbered males, and the authors suggested that clonal diversity may have been underestimated. Because no samples from the day 14 peak response were available, repertoires could be characterized only after the peak T cell response. Reportedly, close to half of the unique spike-specific TCRs recognized epitopes lying outside the regions that are mutated in the B.1.351 and B.1.1.7 variants. The vaccine-associated CD4 TCRs covered the entire spike protein, and the dominant responses fell in regions 160-218 and 743-854. Only five to seven AZD1222 recipients were SARS-CoV-2 seropositive at baseline, limiting conclusions about previously exposed vaccinees. After two AZD1222 doses, spike-specific TCR breadth and depth were significantly higher than at day 0 and than in MenACWY recipients.

Explained via the paper, the time point label denotes: baseline before first vaccination. Vaccinee samples came from UK trials COV001 and COV002, including a single-blind randomized controlled phase 2/3 trial of AZD1222 (ChAdOx1 nCoV-19) in healthy adults. For TCRbeta chain sequencing, PBMC samples were collected from trial participants at day 0 and at day 28 after the second dose. The CDR3 regions of human TCRbeta chains were analyzed by immunosequencing. For the original study's pipeline: Repertoire TCRs were matched against a reference library of SARS-CoV-2-specific TCRs generated with the MIRA antigen-specificity platform. Breadth was defined as the fraction of unique TCRs that were SARS-CoV-2-associated. Depth was defined as the fraction of total T cells that were SARS-CoV-2-associated. Using the MIRA data, every spike-specific TCR was mapped to the spike region that the TCR reacted to and assigned to either a CD4 or a CD8 class. Log10-transformed breadth and depth values were compared by one-way ANOVA with Sidak's multiple comparisons tests. The table was pulled from immuneACCESS by TCRdb, which kept in-frame rearrangements only. Such tables lose some clones; where checked, under half of the loss comes from unresolved V genes, and the rest has no known cause. The DNA gave D and trimming, while V, J and clone size come from that table. The sample table contains over 110,000 clones; only one count was recorded for around 89% of them. The ten largest clones take up roughly 1.7% of the sample.

In the case of this clone: What antigen it recognizes has not been identified. Base-call qualities are not available, and no considerably larger clone is one nucleotide away.

V is clipped by 3 bases and J by 0 bases, and the sequence between their germline boundaries is 12 bases long. From a lookup of the germline V gene, CDR1 and CDR2 are SGDLS and YYNGEE. The cysteine opens and the phenylalanine closes a CDR3 of 15 amino acids. Only the CDR3 DNA stays, 45 bases, in frame from base 1. The material sequenced was peripheral blood, taken on day 0 of AZD1222 vaccination. The chain is made from TRBV9 and TRBJ2-5, and possibly TRBD2, on 7 matching bases. This clonotype was sampled from an adult in good health. The CDR3 reads as follows: CASSEGGGNQETQYF. The nucleotide sequence is given as TGTGCCAGCAGCGAGGGAGGGGGGAACCAAGAGACCCAGTACTTC.